This T cell receptor (beta chain) came from a study of cytomegalovirus exposure and HLA in healthy donors. Germline CDR1 and CDR2: GTSNPN and SVGIG (reference sequence). The CDR3 covers 14 residues. Trimming took 5 bases from V and 1 from J, leaving 12 bases between them. The data were produced by immunoSEQ multiplex PCR, yet TCRdb's version contains in-frame clones alone and is incomplete. Among tens of thousands of clones listed, 80% to 85% were seen once. Sequencing was performed on PBMCs. This TCR came from a woman aged 18-29 years in good health and CMV-seropositive. This chain joins TRBV30 and TRBJ1-3; weak D call: TRBD1 (6 bases). CDR3 nucleotides: TGTGCCTGGCGAGGCAGGGGTTCTGGAAACACCATATATTTT. Amino acids: CAWRGRGSGNTIYF.